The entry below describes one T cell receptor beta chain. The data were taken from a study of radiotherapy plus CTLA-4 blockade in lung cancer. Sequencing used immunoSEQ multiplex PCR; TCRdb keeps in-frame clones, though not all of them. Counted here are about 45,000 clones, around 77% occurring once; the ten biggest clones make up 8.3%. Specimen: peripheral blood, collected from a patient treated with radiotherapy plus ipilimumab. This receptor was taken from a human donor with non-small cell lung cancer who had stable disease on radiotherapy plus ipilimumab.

The CDR3, as DNA: TGTGCCAGCAGCCTAATCCGGGGGGCCGGGGAGCTGTTTTTT. This sequence encodes CASSLIRGAGELFF. The chain employs TRBV7-2 and TRBJ2-2, with TRBD2 matching over 7 bases. The CDR3 is made up of 14 amino acids. V shed 5 bases, J shed 6 bases, and the junction held 6 bases outside the gene matches. The V gene's germline CDR1 is SGHTA and CDR2 FQGNSA.